Presented here are 8 T cell receptor beta chains from one specimen sequenced in a study of blood T cell repertoires in COVID-19. The method was immunoSEQ multiplex PCR; TCRdb's version includes in-frame clones alone and lacks a portion of them. The repertoire holds almost 90,000 clones, with approximately 88% as singletons. Material for sequencing was peripheral blood. Receptors originate from an elderly man with acute or convalescent COVID-19.

V and J are TRBV27 and TRBJ1-5, with 12 positions matching TRBD1. This CDR3 spans 19 amino acids. V trimming: 0 bases; J trimming: 5 bases; junction bases outside the gene matches: 11. The germline V gene has CDR1 MNHEY and CDR2 SMNVEV (reference sequence). CDR3 amino acids: CASSLSGTGGTNFYQPQHF. The CDR3 bases are TGTGCCAGCAGTTTATCTGGGACAGGGGGCACCAATTTTTATCAGCCCCAGCATTTT.

This chain joins TRBV4-2 and TRBJ2-5; 9 nucleotides match TRBD1. Germline V gives CDR1 LGHNA, CDR2 YNFKEQ. The length of the CDR3 is 16 residues. V was clipped by 5 bases and J by 4 bases; unmatched bases: 11. The CDR3 loop is CASSIAADRGGETQYF. The CDR3 coding sequence is TGTGCCAGCAGCATAGCGGCCGACAGGGGGGGAGAGACCCAGTACTTC.

This clone was detected once. V gene TRBV7-6 combines with J gene TRBJ2-1, with TRBD2 as a possible D gene (5 bases). V was cut by 3 bases and J by 5 bases, with 17 bases left in between. Germline V gene lookup returns CDR1 SGHVS and CDR2 FNYEAQ. This CDR3 is 16 amino acids long. DNA for the CDR3: TGTGCCAGCAGCTTCCTACCCCCCGGAGGACACAATGAGCAGTTCTTC. Translation: CASSFLPPGGHNEQFF. Full variable domain (rest looked up from reference TRBV7-6 and TRBJ2-1): GAGVSQSPRYKVTKRGQDVALRCDPISGHVSLYWYRQALGQGPEFLTYFNYEAQQDKSGLPNDRFSAERPEGSISTLTIQRTEQRDSAMYRCASSFLPPGGHNEQFFGPGTRLTVL.

The rearrangement links TRBV5-1 to TRBJ2-1, with TRBD2 matching over 10 bases. In germline, CDR1 is SGHRS, CDR2 YFSETQ. J was trimmed by 3 bases and V by 4 bases; bases with no gene match: 4. The CDR3 has 15 amino acids. The CDR3 nucleotides are TGCGCCAGCAGCCCCCCTAGCGGGAGCTACAATGAGCAGTTCTTC. Its translation: CASSPPSGSYNEQFF.

This chain uses TRBV5-8 with TRBJ2-6; no firm D call. Germline CDR1 reads SGHTS; CDR2 reads YDEGEE. This CDR3 spans 16 amino acids. V lost 0 bases to trimming and J lost 1 base, with 8 bases between them. In DNA, the CDR3 is TGTGCCAGCAGCTTGGGCCCAGGTTCTGGGGCCAACGTCCTGACTTTC. Its translation: CASSLGPGSGANVLTF.

CDR3 nucleotide sequence: TGTGCCATCAGTGAGGTCGGGCAGGGTAGAGGTGGCTACACCTTC. It translates to CAISEVGQGRGGYTF. The chain carries TRBV10-3 and TRBJ1-2; the D gene is possibly TRBD1 (5 bases). Per germline, CDR1 ENHRY and CDR2 SYGVKD. The CDR3 is made up of 15 amino acids. Trimming took 2 bases from V and 7 from J, leaving 17 bases between them.

This chain connects TRBV4-1 to TRBJ1-1; no reliable D call. Germline V gives CDR1 MGHRA, CDR2 YSYEKL. The V gene lost 3 bases and the J gene lost 1 base, with 21 bases spanning the gap. CDR3 length: 18 residues. The DNA of the CDR3 is TGCGCCAGCAGCCAGGCCCTAGCATATTTAACCGAGAACACTGAAGCTTTCTTT. Translated, it gives CASSQALAYLTENTEAFF.

The rearrangement links TRBV3-1 (or the pseudogene TRBV3-2) to TRBJ1-2; 8 positions agree with TRBD1. This CDR3 is built from 13 residues. Trimming at V came to 4 bases and at J to 7 bases, leaving 5 bases not matched to a gene. Germline V gene data show CDR1 as LGHDT and CDR2 as YNNKEL (reference sequence). CDR3 residues: CASSPTGGGGYTF. The DNA of the CDR3 is TGTGCCAGCAGCCCAACAGGGGGAGGTGGCTACACCTTC.